The rows below give T cell receptor beta chains drawn from one sample of a study of identifying expanded T cells in peripheral blood. Measured with immunoSEQ multiplex PCR; TCRdb has only the in-frame clones, and not every one. This repertoire shows tens of thousands of clones, approximately 81% found once; its top ten account for around 4.5%. Sequenced sample: blood. The source is a person aged 18 to 70 in good health. The CDR3 runs from the conserved cysteine through the conserved F or W. A D gene is named only where the DNA matches it firmly. Size is omitted from some rows. Given values are once, few, many or a class for expanded clones.

CDR3aa: CASSYEWGNRGPLHF; CDR3nt: TGTGCCAGCAGTTACGAGTGGGGTAACCGGGGGCCCCTCCACTTT; j_gene: TRBJ1-6; v_gene: TRBV6-5; d_gene: .; abundance: few
CDR3aa: CASSPPSGDFYGYTF; CDR3nt: TGTGCCAGCTCACCACCGAGTGGAGACTTCTATGGCTACACCTTC; j_gene: TRBJ1-2; v_gene: TRBV18; d_gene: .; abundance: .
CDR3aa: CSVEKTGYTGELFF; CDR3nt: TGCAGCGTTGAAAAGACAGGCTACACCGGGGAGCTGTTTTTT; j_gene: TRBJ2-2; v_gene: TRBV29-1; d_gene: .; abundance: .
CDR3aa: CAPFGSWVRGDIQYF; CDR3nt: TGCGCCCCCTTCGGGAGTTGGGTGAGGGGGGACATTCAGTACTTC; j_gene: TRBJ2-4; v_gene: TRBV23-1; d_gene: .; abundance: .
CDR3aa: CALSGRIPYNEQFF; CDR3nt: TGTGCCTTATCGGGACGGATCCCCTACAATGAGCAGTTCTTC; j_gene: TRBJ2-1; v_gene: TRBV30; d_gene: .; abundance: .
CDR3aa: CASSPGLGGRGYNEQFF; CDR3nt: TGTGCCAGCTCACCCGGCCTGGGGGGACGCGGGTACAATGAGCAGTTCTTC; j_gene: TRBJ2-1; v_gene: TRBV18; d_gene: .; abundance: .
CDR3aa: CASSSRVGYGYTF; CDR3nt: TGTGCCAGCAGCTCAAGGGTCGGCTATGGCTACACCTTC; j_gene: TRBJ1-2; v_gene: TRBV11-2; d_gene: .; abundance: .
CDR3aa: CASSSQGREKLFF; CDR3nt: TGTGCCAGCAGTTCCCAGGGCCGGGAAAAACTGTTTTTT; j_gene: TRBJ1-4; v_gene: TRBV5-6; d_gene: .; abundance: .
CDR3aa: CASSERGPYEQYF; CDR3nt: TGTGCCAGCAGTGAGAGGGGTCCCTACGAGCAGTACTTC; j_gene: TRBJ2-7; v_gene: TRBV6-1; d_gene: .; abundance: .
CDR3aa: CASSELLAGTYNEQFF; CDR3nt: TGTGCCAGCAGTGAATTGTTGGCAGGGACCTACAATGAGCAGTTCTTC; j_gene: TRBJ2-1; v_gene: TRBV25-1; d_gene: .; abundance: .
CDR3aa: CASSLDNRDSPLHF; CDR3nt: TGTGCCAGTAGTTTGGACAATCGTGACTCACCCCTCCACTTT; j_gene: TRBJ1-6; v_gene: TRBV19; d_gene: .; abundance: .
CDR3aa: CAISGDSPGADTQYF; CDR3nt: TGTGCCATCAGTGGAGACTCCCCGGGGGCAGATACGCAGTATTTT; j_gene: TRBJ2-3; v_gene: TRBV10-3; d_gene: .; abundance: .
CDR3aa: CASSRGTAYEQYF; CDR3nt: TGTGCCAGCAGCCGAGGGACAGCCTACGAGCAGTACTTC; j_gene: TRBJ2-7; v_gene: TRBV6-5; d_gene: TRBD1; abundance: .
CDR3aa: CASKGAGELNEQFF; CDR3nt: TGTGCCAGCAAGGGAGCGGGGGAGCTCAATGAGCAGTTCTTC; j_gene: TRBJ2-1; v_gene: TRBV6-6; d_gene: TRBD2; abundance: .
CDR3aa: CAWRYPRARYGYTF; CDR3nt: TGTGCCTGGAGATACCCCAGGGCTAGGTATGGCTACACCTTC; j_gene: TRBJ1-2; v_gene: TRBV30; d_gene: .; abundance: .
CDR3aa: CASSLGGSPLHF; CDR3nt: TGTGCCAGCAGTCTAGGGGGATCACCCCTCCACTTT; j_gene: TRBJ1-6; v_gene: TRBV6-5; d_gene: .; abundance: .
CDR3aa: CASRRQGARTGELFF; CDR3nt: TGTGCCAGCAGGAGACAGGGGGCGCGTACCGGGGAGCTGTTTTTT; j_gene: TRBJ2-2; v_gene: TRBV2; d_gene: TRBD1; abundance: .
CDR3aa: CASQHRDGSYNSPLHF; CDR3nt: TGTGCCAGTCAGCACAGGGATGGCTCCTATAATTCACCCCTCCACTTT; j_gene: TRBJ1-6; v_gene: TRBV19; d_gene: .; abundance: .
CDR3aa: CASSLVGQGLDYTIYF; CDR3nt: TGTGCCAGCAGCTTAGTTGGACAGGGACTAGACTACACCATATATTTT; j_gene: TRBJ1-3; v_gene: TRBV7-8; d_gene: TRBD1; abundance: .
CDR3aa: CASSNTEAFF; CDR3nt: TGCGCCAGCAGTAACACTGAAGCTTTCTTT; j_gene: TRBJ1-1; v_gene: TRBV4-3; d_gene: .; abundance: .
CDR3aa: CASSEGTGYGYTF; CDR3nt: TGTGCCAGCAGTGAGGGGACTGGCTATGGCTACACCTTC; j_gene: TRBJ1-2; v_gene: TRBV6-1; d_gene: .; abundance: .
CDR3aa: CAWRQGSLNTEAFF; CDR3nt: TGTGCCTGGAGACAGGGAAGTCTCAACACTGAAGCTTTCTTT; j_gene: TRBJ1-1; v_gene: TRBV30; d_gene: .; abundance: .